The present T cell receptor beta chain was sequenced within a study of regulatory T cells in long-lasting Graves disease. Time point given: newly diagnosed GD, antithyroid drugs for less than 3 months. Preparation of the TCR library used RNA extracted from PBMCs. Germline values: CDR1 MGHRA, CDR2 YSYEKL. The CDR3 has 16 amino acids. Trimming left V 4 bases short and J 1 base short, with 13 bases between. This clonotype came up a few times. Arm-PCR of CDR3 regions and iRepertoire HTBI primers were used to build TCR beta libraries. In TCRdb, the multiplex PCR reads were re-called with MiXCR into one record per CDR3 protein. Of about 210,000 distinct CDR3 sequences listed, approximately 18% are singletons. The data also belong to a second study, concerning T cells in Graves' hyperthyroidism and ophthalmopathy.

The chain carries TRBV4-1 and TRBJ2-2, with D maybe TRBD1 (5 bases). The TCR originated in a woman in her twenties or thirties with Graves disease. The material sequenced was peripheral blood mononuclear cells (PBMCs), taken at new diagnosis, from a patient treated with antithyroid drugs. The CDR3 loop is CASSPSSGMNTGELFF. DNA for the CDR3: TGCGCCAGCAGCCCTTCTTCAGGGATGAACACCGGGGAGCTGTTTTTT.